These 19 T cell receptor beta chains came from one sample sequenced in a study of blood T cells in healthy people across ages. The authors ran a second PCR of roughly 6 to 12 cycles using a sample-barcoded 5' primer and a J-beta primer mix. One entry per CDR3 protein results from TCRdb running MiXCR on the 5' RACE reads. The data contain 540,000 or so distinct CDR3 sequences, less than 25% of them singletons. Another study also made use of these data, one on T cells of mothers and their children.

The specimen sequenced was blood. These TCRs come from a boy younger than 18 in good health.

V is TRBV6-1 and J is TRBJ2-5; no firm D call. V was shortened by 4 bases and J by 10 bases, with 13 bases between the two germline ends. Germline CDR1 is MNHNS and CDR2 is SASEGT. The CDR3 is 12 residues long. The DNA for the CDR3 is TGTGCCAGCAGTGTAGGTACAGACGTCCAGTACTTC. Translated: CASSVGTDVQYF.

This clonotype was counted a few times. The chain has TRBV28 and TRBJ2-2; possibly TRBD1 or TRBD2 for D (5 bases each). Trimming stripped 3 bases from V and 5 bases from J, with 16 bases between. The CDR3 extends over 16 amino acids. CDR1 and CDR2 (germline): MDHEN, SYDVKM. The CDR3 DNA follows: TGTGCCAGCAGTTTCCCTTTACGGGACCGGACCGGGGAGCTGTTTTTT. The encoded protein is CASSFPLRDRTGELFF.

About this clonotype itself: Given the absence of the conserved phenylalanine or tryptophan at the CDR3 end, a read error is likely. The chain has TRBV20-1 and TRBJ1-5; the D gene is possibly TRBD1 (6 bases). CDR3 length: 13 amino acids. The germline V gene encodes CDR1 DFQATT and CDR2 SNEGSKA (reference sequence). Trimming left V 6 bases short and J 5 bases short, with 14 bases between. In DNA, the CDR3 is TGCAGTGCAAGGGGGGAGATTGATCAGCCCCAGCATTCT. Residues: CSARGEIDQPQHS.

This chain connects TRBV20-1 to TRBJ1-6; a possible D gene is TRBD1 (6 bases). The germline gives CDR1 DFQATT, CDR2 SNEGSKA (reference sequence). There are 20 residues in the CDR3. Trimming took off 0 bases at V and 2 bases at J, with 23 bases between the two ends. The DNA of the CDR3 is TGCAGTGCTAGAGATTCACTTATGGAAGAGGGGGGGACCTATAATTCACCCCTCCACTTT. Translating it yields CSARDSLMEEGGTYNSPLHF.

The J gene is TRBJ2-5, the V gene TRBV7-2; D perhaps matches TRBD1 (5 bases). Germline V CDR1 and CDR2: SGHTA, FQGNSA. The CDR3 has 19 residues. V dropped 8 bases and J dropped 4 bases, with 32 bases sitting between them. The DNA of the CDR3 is TGTGCCAGCGGGCCTCAAAGCCTCCCGGGCAGGGTAGGGGCAGAGACCCAGTACTTC. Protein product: CASGPQSLPGRVGAETQYF.

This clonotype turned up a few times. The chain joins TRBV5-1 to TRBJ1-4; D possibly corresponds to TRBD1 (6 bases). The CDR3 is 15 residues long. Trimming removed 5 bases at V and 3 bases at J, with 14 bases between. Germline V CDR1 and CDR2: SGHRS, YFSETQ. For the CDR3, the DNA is TGCGCCAGCAGTTCGACAGGTTCGGCTAATGAAAAACTGTTTTTT. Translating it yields CASSSTGSANEKLFF. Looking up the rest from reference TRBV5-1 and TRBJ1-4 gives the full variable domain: KAGVTQTPRYLIKTRGQQVTLSCSPISGHRSVSWYQQTPGQGLQFLFEYFSETQRNKGNFPGRFSGRQFSNSRSEMNVSTLELGDSALYLCASSSTGSANEKLFFGSGTQLSVL.

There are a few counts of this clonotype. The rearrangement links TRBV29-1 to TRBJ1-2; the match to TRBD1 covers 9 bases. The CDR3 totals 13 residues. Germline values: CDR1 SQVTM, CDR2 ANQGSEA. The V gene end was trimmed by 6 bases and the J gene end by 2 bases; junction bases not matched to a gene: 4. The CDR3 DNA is TGCAGCGTGGGACAGGGTGCGAACTATGGCTACACCTTC. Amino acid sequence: CSVGQGANYGYTF.

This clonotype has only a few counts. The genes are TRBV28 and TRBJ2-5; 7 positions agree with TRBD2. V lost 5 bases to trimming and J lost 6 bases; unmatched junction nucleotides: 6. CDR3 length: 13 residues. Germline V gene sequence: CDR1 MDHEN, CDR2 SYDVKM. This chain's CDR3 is CASSPAGAQTQYF. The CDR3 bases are TGTGCCAGCAGTCCGGCGGGAGCTCAGACCCAGTACTTC.

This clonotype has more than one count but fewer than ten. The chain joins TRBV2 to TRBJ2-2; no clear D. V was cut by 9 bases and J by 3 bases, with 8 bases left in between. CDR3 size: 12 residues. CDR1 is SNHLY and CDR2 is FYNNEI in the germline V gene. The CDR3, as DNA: TGTGCCAGTACACCGCACACCGGGGAGCTGTTTTTT. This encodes CASTPHTGELFF.

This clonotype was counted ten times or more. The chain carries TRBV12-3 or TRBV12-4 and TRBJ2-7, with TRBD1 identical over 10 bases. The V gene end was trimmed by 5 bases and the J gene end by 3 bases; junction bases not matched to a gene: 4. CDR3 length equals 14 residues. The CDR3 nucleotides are TGTGCCAGCAGTCCCGGGACAGGGGTCTACGAGCAGTACTTC. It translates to CASSPGTGVYEQYF.

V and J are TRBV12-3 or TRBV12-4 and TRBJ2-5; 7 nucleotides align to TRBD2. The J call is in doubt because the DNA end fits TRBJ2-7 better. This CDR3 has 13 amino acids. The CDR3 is CASSYKRGTEQYF. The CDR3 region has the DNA TGTGCCAGCAGTTACAAGCGGGGAACCGAGCAGTACTTC.

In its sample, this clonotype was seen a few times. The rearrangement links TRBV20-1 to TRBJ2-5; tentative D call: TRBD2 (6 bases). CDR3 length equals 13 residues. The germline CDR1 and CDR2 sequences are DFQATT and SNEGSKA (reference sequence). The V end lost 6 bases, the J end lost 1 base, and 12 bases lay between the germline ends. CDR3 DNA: TGCAGTGCAGATTCGGGAGTCCAAGAGACCCAGTACTTC. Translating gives CSADSGVQETQYF.

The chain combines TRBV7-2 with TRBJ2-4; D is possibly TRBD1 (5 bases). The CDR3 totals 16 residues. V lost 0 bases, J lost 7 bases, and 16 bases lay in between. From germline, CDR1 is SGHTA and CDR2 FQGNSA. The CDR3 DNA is TGTGCCAGCAGCTTAGCGGGTAATGGCGCAGGGAACATTCAGTACTTC. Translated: CASSLAGNGAGNIQYF. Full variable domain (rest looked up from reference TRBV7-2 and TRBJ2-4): GAGVSQSPSNKVTEKGKDVELRCDPISGHTALYWYRQSLGQGLEFLIYFQGNSAPDKSGLPSDRFSAERTGGSVSTLTIQRTQQEDSAVYLCASSLAGNGAGNIQYFGAGTRLSVL.

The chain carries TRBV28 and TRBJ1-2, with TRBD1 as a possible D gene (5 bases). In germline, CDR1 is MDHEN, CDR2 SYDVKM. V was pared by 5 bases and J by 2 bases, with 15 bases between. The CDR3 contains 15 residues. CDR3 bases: TGTGCCAGCAGTACCGGGGCAGGGACCAACTATGGCTACACCTTC. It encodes CASSTGAGTNYGYTF.

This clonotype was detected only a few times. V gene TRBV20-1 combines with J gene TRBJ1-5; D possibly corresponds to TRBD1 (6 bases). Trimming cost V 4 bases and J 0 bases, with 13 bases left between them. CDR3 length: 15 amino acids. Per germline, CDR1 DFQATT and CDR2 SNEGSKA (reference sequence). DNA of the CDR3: TGCAGTGCTAAAACCGCCAGGGGTAGCAATCAGCCCCAGCATTTT. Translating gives CSAKTARGSNQPQHF.

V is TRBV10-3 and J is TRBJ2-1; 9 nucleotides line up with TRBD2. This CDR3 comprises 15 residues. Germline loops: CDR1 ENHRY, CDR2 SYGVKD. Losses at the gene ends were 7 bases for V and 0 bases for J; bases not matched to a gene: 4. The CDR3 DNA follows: TGTGCCATCAAGGGTAGCGGGAGCTCCTACAATGAGCAGTTCTTC. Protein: CAIKGSGSSYNEQFF.

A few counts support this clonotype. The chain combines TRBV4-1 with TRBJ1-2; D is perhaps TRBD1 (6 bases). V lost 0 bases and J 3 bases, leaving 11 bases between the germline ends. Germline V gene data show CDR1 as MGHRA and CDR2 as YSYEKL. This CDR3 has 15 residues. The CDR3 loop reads CASSQDQQGYYGYTF. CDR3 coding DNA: TGCGCCAGCAGCCAAGATCAACAGGGCTACTATGGCTACACCTTC.

The CDR3 nucleotides are TGCGCCAGCAGCCAAGGGGCCGGGTTCAATCAGCCCCAGCATTTT. This encodes CASSQGAGFNQPQHF. The rearrangement links TRBV4-3 to TRBJ1-5; D is unclear. This CDR3 comprises 15 residues. Germline loops: CDR1 LGHNA, CDR2 YSLEER. V lost 1 base and J lost 3, with 10 bases in between.

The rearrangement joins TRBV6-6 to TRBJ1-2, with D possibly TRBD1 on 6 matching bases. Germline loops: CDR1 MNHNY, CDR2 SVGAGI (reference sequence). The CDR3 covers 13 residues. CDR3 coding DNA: TGTGCGGCGGGGGGGGCTTCTAACTATGGCTACACCTTC. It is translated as CAAGGASNYGYTF.